This T cell receptor beta chain was recovered during a study of blood T cell repertoires in COVID-19. The assay was immunoSEQ multiplex PCR, and TCRdb's table has in-frame clones only and misses some. The sample includes about 140,000 clones, around 82% of them seen just once. The sequenced material came from PBMCs or T cells enriched from blood (not recorded which). The sequence was collected from a man aged 50 to 59 in a cohort exposed to, infected with or recovered from COVID-19 (not recorded which).

CDR3: CASSPRSIAEKLFF. The CDR3 coding sequence is TGTGCCAGCTCACCCCGGAGCATTGCTGAAAAACTGTTTTTT. This chain joins TRBV18 and TRBJ1-4; no firm D call. Germline values: CDR1 KGHSH, CDR2 LQKENI. Trimming stripped 3 bases from V and 7 bases from J, with 12 bases between. The CDR3 runs 14 residues.